Each of the 30 T cell receptor beta chains below was sequenced from the same sample in a study of blood T cells in healthy people across ages. The use of a sample-barcoded 5' primer and a J-beta primer mix characterized a second PCR of 7 to 11 cycles. TCRdb passed the 5' RACE reads through MiXCR, listing each CDR3 protein once. The table lists 650,000 to 800,000 distinct CDR3 sequences, approximately 48% of them singletons. The sequenced sample was blood. The receptors here all came from a man aged 55 to 69 in good health.

The table lists this clonotype with a count of one. The V gene is TRBV20-1, the J gene TRBJ2-6; D not resolved. CDR1 and CDR2 (germline): DFQATT, SNEGSKA (reference sequence). The CDR3 is 14 residues long. V lost 0 bases, J lost 5 bases, and 8 bases lay in between. Here the CDR3 DNA reads TGCAGTGCTAGAGATGTGAGTTGGGCCAACGTCCTGACTTTC. This translates into CSARDVSWANVLTF.

This clonotype occurred once. The chain carries TRBV18 and TRBJ2-5, with D possibly called TRBD1 or TRBD2 (5 bases each). Germline CDR1 KGHSH, CDR2 LQKENI. There are 15 residues in the CDR3. Between the trimmed V and J ends, which lost 2 bases and 11 bases, there was a span of 21 bases. The CDR3 sequence: CASSPMGLGVGEQYF. In DNA form, the CDR3 reads TGTGCCAGCTCACCAATGGGGCTGGGAGTGGGAGAGCAGTACTTC.

This chain links TRBV12-3 or TRBV12-4 with TRBJ1-1; 7 bases map to TRBD1. The CDR3 sequence is 13 residues long. V was pared by 6 bases and J by 8 bases, with 9 bases of the junction left unmatched. The CDR3 loop is CASRYRDRGEAFF. The CDR3 DNA reads as TGTGCCAGCAGGTACCGGGACAGAGGAGAAGCTTTCTTT.

This clonotype was observed a handful of times. The rearrangement links TRBV7-2 to TRBJ2-1; 9 positions match TRBD1. CDR1 is SGHTA, CDR2 FQGNSA, per germline. The CDR3 contains 15 residues. Trimming took 5 bases from V and 3 from J; bases not matched to a gene: 5. For the CDR3, the DNA is TGTGCCAGCAGCCCTGACAGGGGGAACTACAATGAGCAGTTCTTC. Translated, it gives CASSPDRGNYNEQFF.

This clonotype has ten or more counts. The chain carries TRBV20-1 and TRBJ2-3, with D possibly matching TRBD1 (6 bases). The CDR3 covers 16 residues. V lost 6 bases and J 0 bases, leaving 19 bases between the germline ends. Germline V CDR1 and CDR2: DFQATT, SNEGSKA (reference sequence). CDR3 residues: CSAPRGRGFSTDTQYF. The CDR3 coding sequence is TGCAGTGCCCCCCGAGGCAGGGGTTTTAGCACAGATACGCAGTATTTT.

The chain is built from TRBV4-1 and TRBJ1-2; D is ambiguous. V gave up 3 bases and J gave up 7 bases, with 12 bases separating them. The germline gives CDR1 MGHRA, CDR2 YSYEKL. The CDR3 has 13 residues. CDR3 nucleotides: TGCGCCAGCAGCCATTTGTCGGGCGGTGGCTACACCTTC. Protein sequence: CASSHLSGGGYTF.

The chain joins TRBV18 to TRBJ2-1; 7 bases align to TRBD1. Trimming cost V 3 bases and J 6 bases; bases outside gene matches: 8. The CDR3 runs 15 residues. Germline V CDR1 and CDR2: KGHSH, LQKENI. The CDR3 sequence: CASSPPGQRINEQFF. The CDR3 DNA reads TGTGCCAGCTCACCTCCGGGACAGAGGATCAATGAGCAGTTCTTC.

Concerning this clonotype itself: A much larger clone differs from this one at a single base, so this may be a read error. V usage is TRBV2 and J usage is TRBJ2-5; the D gene is possibly TRBD2 (6 bases). The germline V gene encodes CDR1 SNHLY and CDR2 FYNNEI. The CDR3 extends over 12 amino acids. V lost 4 bases, J lost 9 bases, and 12 bases lay in between. The CDR3 is CASSGLREAQYF. CDR3 DNA sequence: TGTGCCAGCAGTGGCCTCAGGGAGGCCCAGTACTTC.

This chain uses TRBV20-1 with TRBJ1-4; D is ambiguous. The germline CDR1 and CDR2 sequences are DFQATT and SNEGSKA (reference sequence). There are 11 residues in the CDR3. Trimming took 3 bases from V and 8 from J, leaving 7 bases between them. CDR3 amino acids: CSASGLEKLFF. The CDR3 DNA follows: TGCAGTGCTAGCGGTTTGGAAAAACTGTTTTTT.

The rearrangement links TRBV10-3 to TRBJ2-7; 7 bases match TRBD1. J gave up 1 base and V 7 bases, and 4 bases lay outside the gene matches. Germline lookup yields CDR1 ENHRY and CDR2 SYGVKD. The length of the CDR3 is 13 residues. Here the CDR3 reads CAIKGARSYEQYF. Written as DNA, the CDR3 is TGTGCCATCAAGGGGGCGCGATCCTACGAGCAGTACTTC.

The J gene is TRBJ2-1, the V gene TRBV9, with TRBD2 matching over 7 bases. CDR3 length: 16 residues. In germline, CDR1 is SGDLS, CDR2 YYNGEE. J was trimmed by 5 bases and V by 1 base; bases with no gene match: 9. The CDR3 sequence: CASSVSGEGLNNEQFF. The CDR3 DNA reads TGTGCCAGCAGCGTATCGGGGGAGGGCCTAAACAATGAGCAGTTCTTC.

This chain uses TRBV12-3 or TRBV12-4 with TRBJ1-1; D is perhaps TRBD1 (5 bases). Trimming took off 2 bases at V and 3 bases at J, with 13 bases between the two ends. CDR3 length: 15 residues. CDR3 nucleotides: TGTGCCAGCAGTTTACACCGGGGCGGGTACACTGAAGCTTTCTTT. This sequence encodes CASSLHRGGYTEAFF.

Only a few counts were recorded for this clonotype. V is TRBV5-1 and J is TRBJ2-2; 7 nucleotides align to TRBD1. Germline values: CDR1 SGHRS, CDR2 YFSETQ. The CDR3 runs to 16 residues. Trimming removed 3 bases from V and 0 bases from J; junction bases left unmatched: 5. The CDR3 DNA reads as TGCGCCAGCAGCTACGGGACAGAACCGAACACCGGGGAGCTGTTTTTT. Translated: CASSYGTEPNTGELFF.

In its sample, this clonotype was seen a few times. The chain links TRBV7-2 to TRBJ1-4; D possibly corresponds to TRBD1 (6 bases). The CDR3 runs to 16 residues. V lost 0 bases, J lost 7 bases, and 15 bases lay in between. Germline V gene lookup returns CDR1 SGHTA and CDR2 FQGNSA. CDR3 residues: CASSLAPQGRGEKLFF. DNA of the CDR3: TGTGCCAGCAGCTTAGCCCCCCAGGGGAGGGGTGAAAAACTGTTTTTT.

The chain carries TRBV27 and TRBJ2-5; D call uncertain. The assigned J gene may be wrong: the sequence end matches TRBJ2-7 better. Germline V gene data show CDR1 as MNHEY and CDR2 as SMNVEV (reference sequence). The CDR3 totals 13 residues. For the CDR3, the DNA is TGTGCCAGCAGTGTTGGCAGGAGCGACGAGCAGTACTTC. Translating gives CASSVGRSDEQYF.

The chain has TRBV5-8 and TRBJ2-2; D is undetermined. This CDR3 comprises 13 residues. Trimming took 3 bases from V and 5 from J, leaving 8 bases between them. The V gene's germline CDR1 is SGHTS and CDR2 YDEGEE. The CDR3 region is CASSSYLTGELFF. CDR3 DNA: TGTGCCAGCAGCTCATATTTAACCGGGGAGCTGTTTTTT.

This clonotype has more than one count but fewer than ten. The CDR3 is CASTSTSGGYNEQFF. DNA for the CDR3: TGTGCCAGCACATCGACTAGCGGGGGTTACAATGAGCAGTTCTTC. The chain uses TRBV27 and TRBJ2-1; 12 bases are a match to TRBD2. Germline V gene sequence: CDR1 MNHEY, CDR2 SMNVEV (reference sequence). Germline trimming cut 7 bases from V and 4 bases from J; bases unmatched to any gene: 5. The CDR3 has 15 residues.

This clonotype appeared once. The junction does not match germline at one end; this may be a read error. In nucleotides, the CDR3 is TGTGCCAGCGGCTTAGGACTAGCGGGGGCTTCGACAGATACGCAGTATTTT. Its translation is CASGLGLAGASTDTQYF. This chain connects TRBV7-6 to TRBJ2-3, with TRBD2 matching 13 bases. The germline gives CDR1 SGHVS, CDR2 FNYEAQ. CDR3 length equals 17 residues.

This clonotype was picked up a small number of times. J is TRBJ2-7 and V is TRBV29-1; D remains unclear. The germline V and J ends were trimmed by 2 bases and 3 bases, with 11 bases remaining between them. The germline CDR1 and CDR2 sequences are SQVTM and ANQGSEA. The CDR3 is 13 amino acids. CDR3 DNA: TGCAGCGTTGAATTGGGATTAGGCTACGAGCAGTACTTC. Its translation is CSVELGLGYEQYF.

The chain recombines TRBV6-5 with TRBJ2-5; D remains unclear. The J call may be faulty, since TRBJ2-7 better matches the DNA end. This CDR3 has 14 residues. Per the germline V gene, CDR1 is MNHEY and CDR2 is SVGAGI. The CDR3 region is CASSYTYPLYEQYF. As DNA, the CDR3 is TGTGCCAGCAGTTACACCTATCCTCTTTACGAGCAGTACTTC.

In its sample, this clonotype was seen many times. This rearrangement joins TRBV10-3 to TRBJ2-7; D possibly corresponds to TRBD1 (5 bases). CDR3 length: 12 amino acids. CDR1 is ENHRY, CDR2 SYGVKD, per germline. The V gene lost 8 bases and the J gene lost 4 bases, with 12 bases spanning the gap. CDR3 protein: CAISSQGYEQYF. CDR3 DNA sequence: TGTGCCATCTCCTCCCAGGGTTACGAGCAGTACTTC.

The chain combines TRBV7-2 with TRBJ1-6; D is ambiguous. The CDR3 sequence is 14 residues long. Germline V gene lookup returns CDR1 SGHTA and CDR2 FQGNSA. V was cut by 1 base and J by 8 bases, with 9 bases left in between. CDR3: CASSLGPTDSPLHF. CDR3 in DNA: TGTGCCAGCAGCTTAGGGCCCACGGATTCACCCCTCCACTTT.

The chain recombines TRBV20-1 with TRBJ2-3, with 8 bases aligning to TRBD2. V was pared by 1 base and J by 1 base, with 7 bases of the junction left unmatched. This CDR3 is built from 16 residues. Germline CDR1 reads DFQATT; CDR2 reads SNEGSKA (reference sequence). Written as DNA, the CDR3 is TGCAGTGCTAGAGGGAGGAGCGGGAGAGGCACAGATACGCAGTATTTT. It yields the protein CSARGRSGRGTDTQYF.

Ten or more counts support this clonotype. The CDR3 nucleotides read TGTGCCAGCAGTTTATCCGGCGGGACAGGGGGCTACGAGCAGTACTTC. It encodes CASSLSGGTGGYEQYF. The chain links TRBV27 to TRBJ2-7; 11 bases align to TRBD1. This CDR3 has 16 amino acids. Germline-derived CDR1 and CDR2 are MNHEY and SMNVEV (reference sequence). With V trimmed by 0 bases and J by 3 bases, 4 bases remained unmatched.

This clonotype occurred a few times. V and J are TRBV12-5 and TRBJ2-6, with D perhaps TRBD1 or TRBD2 (6 bases each). Germline V gives CDR1 LGHNT, CDR2 FRNRAP. The V gene lost 4 bases and the J gene lost 2 bases, with 18 bases spanning the gap. The CDR3 has 18 amino acids. CDR3: CASGWTQGLAAGANVLTF. The CDR3, as DNA: TGTGCTAGTGGTTGGACACAGGGACTGGCGGCTGGGGCCAACGTCCTGACTTTC.

This clonotype has just a few counts. The gene calls are TRBV14 and TRBJ1-2, with 7 bases identical to TRBD1. CDR1 is SGHDN, CDR2 FVKESK, per germline. The junction had 15 bases not matched to a gene; V was cut back by 3 bases and J by 8 bases. The CDR3 loop spans 16 amino acids. The CDR3 nucleotides are TGTGCCAGCAGCCAGCGTGACCAATTAACAGGGGAAGGCTACACCTTC. Its translation: CASSQRDQLTGEGYTF.

As for this clonotype: The junction departs from the called germline gene at one end, perhaps through a read error. This chain connects TRBV5-3 to TRBJ2-4; 9 bases map to TRBD1. TRBV5-3 is an ORF; its function is uncertain. The CDR3 has 16 residues. The CDR3 is CASSLGTGTGKNIQYF. CDR3 nucleotides: TGTGCCAGCAGCTTGGGTACCGGGACAGGGAAAAACATTCAGTACTTC.

Only a few counts were recorded for this clonotype. The rearrangement uses TRBV21-1 and TRBJ1-1; the tabulated D call, TRBD1, remains unverified against the DNA. TRBV21-1 is flagged as a pseudogene. The CDR3 is made up of 15 amino acids. The CDR3 nucleotides read TGTGCCAGCAGCAAAAACGGGACCATGAACACTGAAGCTTTCTTT. This encodes CASSKNGTMNTEAFF.

V gene TRBV18 combines with J gene TRBJ2-5; TRBD1 aligns across 9 bases. Trimming took 5 bases from V and 5 from J; bases not matched to a gene: 9. There are 15 residues in the CDR3. Looked up from germline, CDR1 is KGHSH and CDR2 is LQKENI. CDR3 DNA sequence: TGTGCCAGCTCAGCTCAAACAGGGGGCGGCGAGACCCAGTACTTC. Amino acids: CASSAQTGGGETQYF.

This clonotype occurred many times. The J gene is TRBJ2-6, the V gene TRBV29-1; tentative D call: TRBD2 (5 bases). Germline V CDR1 and CDR2: SQVTM, ANQGSEA. The CDR3 contains 17 residues. V lost 1 base, J lost 0 bases, and 13 bases lay in between. CDR3 sequence reads: CSVEGLLSDSGANVLTF. The CDR3 bases are TGCAGCGTTGAAGGACTACTGTCTGACTCTGGGGCCAACGTCCTGACTTTC. The complete variable domain, with remaining parts taken from reference TRBV29-1 and TRBJ2-6, reads SAVISQKPSRDICQRGTSLTIQCQVDSQVTMMFWYRQQPGQSLTLIATANQGSEATYESGFVIDKFPISRPNLTFSTLTVSNMSPEDSSIYLCSVEGLLSDSGANVLTFGAGSRLTVL.